The TCR beta chain under discussion was sequenced for a study of CXCR3-negative and CXCR3-positive naive CD8 T cells. cDNA libraries for TRB were generated by 5' RACE incorporating UMI labels. TCRdb processed the 5' RACE reads again and assigns one entry to each CDR3 protein, with no DNA. Its clone listing holds roughly 45,000 distinct CDR3 sequences. The CDR3 runs 12 residues. Germline CDR1 and CDR2: SQVTM and ANQGSEA. Sequencing was done on a sample of naive CXCR3- CD8+ T cells from blood. Documented subset: CD45RO-CCR7+CD27+CD95- naive CD8+ T cells lacking CXCR3 (TNR3-). This chain links TRBV29-1 with TRBJ2-2. The TCR sequence derives from a human donor in good health. Some clones in this sample may be carry-over from other donors' samples. The CDR3 spells CSVELNTGELFF.